A selection of T cell receptor beta chains follows, all from one sample in a study of CD8 T cells in ankylosing spondylitis. TCRdb independently ran MiXCR on the 5' RACE reads; one entry per CDR3 protein. The repertoire includes a few hundred thousand distinct CDR3 sequences, around 20% of them detected once, and 10% to 15% sits in the top ten. The sequenced sample consisted of blood, either unsorted or a sorted T cell fraction (not recorded which). Receptors were obtained from a male donor with ankylosing spondylitis or in good health (not recorded which). The CDR3 runs from the conserved cysteine through the conserved F or W. Each record gives: V gene, D gene, clone size, J gene, CDR3 DNA, CDR3 protein. The D gene is left open where the match is weak. Where a row states a size, it is once, few, many or the class of an expanded clone; other rows omit it.

TRBV7-9	TRBD1	.	TRBJ2-7	TGTGCCAGCAGCGGACCAATACAGGGGGCGGACGAGCAGTACTTC	CASSGPIQGADEQYF
TRBV20-1	.	.	TRBJ2-5	TGCAGTGCTTGGGTGGACTACCCGATAGAGACCCAGTACTTC	CSAWVDYPIETQYF
TRBV20-1	.	.	TRBJ1-5	TGCAGTGCTGGGCCCCGGGAGGGGGGCCTTGTTAGCAATCAGCCCCAGCATTTT	CSAGPREGGLVSNQPQHF
TRBV20-1	.	.	TRBJ2-5	TGCAGTGCGCGTTGGTACGGGGGAGATTCGAAGGAGACCCAGTACTTC	CSARWYGGDSKETQYF
TRBV25-1	.	few	TRBJ1-4	TGTGCCAGCAGCGACTTTGAAAAACTGTTTTTT	CASSDFEKLFF
TRBV7-8	TRBD1	.	TRBJ2-7	TGTGCCAGCAGCCCATGGACAGGGTTGTACGAGCAGTACTTC	CASSPWTGLYEQYF
TRBV12-3/TRBV12-4	TRBD2	.	TRBJ2-2	TGTGCCAGCAGTTTAGAGGGAGCGGGGCCGAACACCGGGGAGCTGTTTTTT	CASSLEGAGPNTGELFF
TRBV4-1	.	.	TRBJ2-2	TGCGCCAGCAGCCAAGATGGCTTGGGGGGGGAGCTGTTTTTT	CASSQDGLGGELFF
TRBV7-9	TRBD2	few	TRBJ2-1	TGTGCCAGCAGCTTAGCCCTAGCGGGGGGGCACAGAGATGAGCAGTTCTTC	CASSLALAGGHRDEQFF
TRBV6-5	.	few	TRBJ2-5	TGTGCCAGCAGTTCCACCGTCAGCCCGGGAGAGACCCAGTACTTC	CASSSTVSPGETQYF
TRBV24-1	TRBD1	few	TRBJ2-6	TGTGCCACCAGTGGTCCCAGGGGGCCCTCTGGAGGGGCCAACGTCCTGACTTTC	CATSGPRGPSGGANVLTF
TRBV12-3/TRBV12-4	TRBD2	.	TRBJ2-7	TGTGCCAGCAGTTCCTCAGGACTAGCGTCCTACGAGCAGTACTTC	CASSSSGLASYEQYF
TRBV20-1	.	few	TRBJ1-6	TGCAGTGCTAGAAGGGACACTTATAATTCACCCCTCCACTTT	CSARRDTYNSPLHF
TRBV7-6	.	.	TRBJ1-6	TGTGCCAGCTCAGGGACCGAGAATTCCCCCCTCCACTTT	CASSGTENSPLHF
TRBV15	TRBD2	few	TRBJ2-1	TGTGCCACCAGCCCTGGACTAGGTGCGAATGAGCAGTTCTTC	CATSPGLGANEQFF
TRBV5-1	.	.	TRBJ2-2	TGCGCCAGCAGCTGGGGCTCATGGGCCCCCACCGGGGAGCTGTTTTTT	CASSWGSWAPTGELFF
TRBV28	.	few	TRBJ1-5	TGTGCCAGCAGTTACGATACAGGGCTTGAACAGCCCCAGCATTTT	CASSYDTGLEQPQHF
TRBV4-1	.	.	TRBJ2-1	TGCGCCAGCAGCCAAGATAGGAGTTATGAGCAGTTCTTC	CASSQDRSYEQFF
TRBV10-3	.	few	TRBJ1-5	TGTGCCATCGGAACAACCAGCGATAGCAATCAGCCCCAGCATTTT	CAIGTTSDSNQPQHF
TRBV4-2	.	.	TRBJ2-5	TGTGCCAGCAGCCCCACCCTAGGACAAGAGACCCAGTACTTC	CASSPTLGQETQYF
TRBV10-2	TRBD2	few	TRBJ2-3	TGCGCCAGCAGTAACATAGCGGGGGGCACAGATACGCAGTATTTT	CASSNIAGGTDTQYF
TRBV29-1	.	.	TRBJ2-3	TGCAGCGCTCCCGGTGGGGCCCCTCACACAGATACGCAGTATTTT	CSAPGGAPHTDTQYF
TRBV2	.	.	TRBJ2-3	TGTGCCACCCTACAGGTCCGCGGGGCATCTAGTACGCAGTATTTT	CATLQVRGASSTQYF
TRBV2	TRBD2	.	TRBJ2-7	TGTGCCAGCAGAGCTCCTCTAGCGGGCTACGAGCAGTACTTC	CASRAPLAGYEQYF
TRBV27	TRBD1	few	TRBJ2-7	TGTGCCAGCAGTCTGACAGGGAACCACGAGCAGTACTTC	CASSLTGNHEQYF
TRBV18	.	few	TRBJ2-7	TGTGCCAGCGCCGGGCAGTACTCCTACGAGCAGTACTTC	CASAGQYSYEQYF
TRBV14	.	few	TRBJ2-3	TGTGCCAGCAGCCAAGAATCTCCAGCAGATACGCAGTATTTT	CASSQESPADTQYF
TRBV13	.	.	TRBJ1-5	TGTGCCAGCAAGGGAGGGTATAGCAATCAGCCCCAGCATTTT	CASKGGYSNQPQHF
TRBV7-9	.	few	TRBJ2-1	TGTGCCAGCAGCCGGGATCGGGGCAATGAGCAGTTCTTC	CASSRDRGNEQFF
TRBV7-9	.	few	TRBJ2-7	TGTGCCAGCAGCTTATTCAACGGGATAATGGACTACGAGCAGTACTTC	CASSLFNGIMDYEQYF
TRBV7-9	.	.	TRBJ2-7	TGTGCCAGCAGCCTTACGCATTACCGGGAGCAGTACTTC	CASSLTHYREQYF
TRBV20-1	TRBD1	.	TRBJ2-7	TGCAGTGCTAGAGCCAGGACAGGGGGCTACGAGCAGTACTTC	CSARARTGGYEQYF
TRBV29-1	.	.	TRBJ2-2	TGCAGCGTGAGGGACTTGTCCACCGGGGAGCTGTTTTTT	CSVRDLSTGELFF
TRBV5-5	.	few	TRBJ2-2	TGTGCCAGCAGCCGGGGGGCCTGGCGGGACACCGGGGAGCTGTTTTTT	CASSRGAWRDTGELFF
TRBV7-9	.	once	TRBJ1-2	TGTGCCAGCAGCTTAGCGATGACGGCCATTTCCTATGGCTACACCTTC	CASSLAMTAISYGYTF
TRBV12-3/TRBV12-4	TRBD1	many	TRBJ1-1	TGTGCCAGCAGCACAAGCACAGGGGGCACTGAAGCTTTCTTT	CASSTSTGGTEAFF
TRBV4-2	TRBD1	many	TRBJ2-1	TGTGCCAGCAGCCAAGAGGGAATGGGGACAGGGGGGAGTGAGCAGTTCTTC	CASSQEGMGTGGSEQFF
TRBV12-3/TRBV12-4	.	few	TRBJ2-2	TGTGCCAGCTCCGGTCAAGGGGCCGCCGGGGAGCTGTTTTTT	CASSGQGAAGELFF
TRBV29-1	.	.	TRBJ2-1	TGCAGCGTGAAGGGCCCTGCCGGCGAGCAGTTCTTC	CSVKGPAGEQFF
TRBV20-1	.	many	TRBJ2-7	TGCAGTGCCAGGGCCCCCGGGGCCGATGCTGGCGAGCAGTACTTC	CSARAPGADAGEQYF
TRBV28	.	.	TRBJ2-7	TGTGCCAGCAGCCCGGGACACCTCGAGCAGTACTTC	CASSPGHLEQYF
TRBV10-3	.	few	TRBJ2-5	TGTGCCATCAGGGGGACTGGGGAGACCCAGTACTTC	CAIRGTGETQYF
TRBV5-1	TRBD2	.	TRBJ2-3	TGCGCCAGCAGCGTACCGGGACTAGAGGGAGCAGATACGCAGTATTTT	CASSVPGLEGADTQYF
TRBV5-1	.	.	TRBJ2-2	TGCGCCAGCAGCTTGGAGGGGGGCGCGGACACCGGGGAGCTGTTTTTT	CASSLEGGADTGELFF
TRBV7-9	.	few	TRBJ1-4	TGTGCCAGCAGCCATACCGGGGAACCCGGGGGAGAAAAACTGTTTTTT	CASSHTGEPGGEKLFF
TRBV7-3	TRBD1	once	TRBJ2-7	TGTGCCAGCAGCTTAATGGGACAGGATTCCTACGAGCAGTACTTC	CASSLMGQDSYEQYF
TRBV3-1	.	few	TRBJ2-7	TGTGCCAGCAGCCAAGGGATCGGGACCTCCTACGAGCAGTACTTC	CASSQGIGTSYEQYF
TRBV6-1	.	.	TRBJ2-3	TGTGCCAGCAGTGAAGACGTAGAAACAGATACGCAGTATTTT	CASSEDVETDTQYF
TRBV12-3/TRBV12-4	.	.	TRBJ2-2	TGTGCCAGCAGTTTGTCAGGGGCCGGGGAGCTGTTTTTT	CASSLSGAGELFF
TRBV6-4	TRBD2	many	TRBJ2-1	TGTGCCAGCAGTGAGGCTAGCGGGGGGGCCGATGAGCAGTTCTTC	CASSEASGGADEQFF
TRBV19	.	.	TRBJ2-7	TGTGCCAGTAGTTGGGGATTCTCCTACGAGCAGTACTTC	CASSWGFSYEQYF
TRBV4-2	.	few	TRBJ2-5	TGTGCCAGCAGCCGCCCTGGTGAAGAGACCCAGTACTTC	CASSRPGEETQYF
TRBV14	.	few	TRBJ2-7	TGTGCCAGCAGCCCGACCCCCGGGGCCTACGAGCAGTACTTC	CASSPTPGAYEQYF